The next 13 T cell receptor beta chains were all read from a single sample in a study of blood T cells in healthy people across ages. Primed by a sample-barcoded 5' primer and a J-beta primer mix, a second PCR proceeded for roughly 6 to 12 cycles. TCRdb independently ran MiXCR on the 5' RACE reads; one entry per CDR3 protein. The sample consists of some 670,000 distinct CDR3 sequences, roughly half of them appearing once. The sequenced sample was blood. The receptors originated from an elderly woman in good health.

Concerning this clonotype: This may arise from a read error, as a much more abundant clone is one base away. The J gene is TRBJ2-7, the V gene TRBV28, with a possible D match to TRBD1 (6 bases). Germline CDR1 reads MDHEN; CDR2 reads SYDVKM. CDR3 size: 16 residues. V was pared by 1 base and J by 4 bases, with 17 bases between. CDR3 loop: CASSLFGGQTPYEQYF. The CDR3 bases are TGTGCCAGCAGTTTATTTGGAGGACAGACGCCTTACGAGCAGTACTTC.

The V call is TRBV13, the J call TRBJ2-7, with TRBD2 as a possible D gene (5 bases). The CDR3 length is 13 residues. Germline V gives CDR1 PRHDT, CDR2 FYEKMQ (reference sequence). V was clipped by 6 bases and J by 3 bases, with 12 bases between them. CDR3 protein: CASSQEDDYEQYF. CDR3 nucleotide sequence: TGTGCCAGCAGTCAGGAGGACGACTACGAGCAGTACTTC.

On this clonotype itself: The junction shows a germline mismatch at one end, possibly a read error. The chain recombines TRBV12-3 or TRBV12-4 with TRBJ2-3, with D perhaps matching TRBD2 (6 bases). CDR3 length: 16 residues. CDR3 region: CASSTLGRVRGDAQYF. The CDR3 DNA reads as TGTGCCAGCAGTACCCTCGGGAGAGTGAGGGGAGATGCGCAGTATTTT.

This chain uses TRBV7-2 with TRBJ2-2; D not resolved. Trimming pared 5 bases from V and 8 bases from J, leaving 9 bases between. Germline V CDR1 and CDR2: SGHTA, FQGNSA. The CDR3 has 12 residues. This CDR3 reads CASSTRRGELFF. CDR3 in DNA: TGTGCCAGCAGCACACGGAGAGGGGAGCTGTTTTTT.

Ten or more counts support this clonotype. CDR3 nucleotide sequence: TGCAGCGTAGCTACAGGATTGTACCAAGAGACCCAGTACTTC. It encodes CSVATGLYQETQYF. J is TRBJ2-5 and V is TRBV29-1; D may be TRBD1 (5 bases). From germline, CDR1 is SQVTM and CDR2 ANQGSEA. The CDR3 covers 14 residues. V gave up 6 bases and J gave up 0 bases, with 14 bases separating them.

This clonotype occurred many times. As DNA, the CDR3 is TGTGCCAGCAGTTTCTTGGGACAGGGAGAGACCCAGTACTTC. Its protein product is CASSFLGQGETQYF. The V gene is TRBV6-5, the J gene TRBJ2-5; 9 nucleotides agree with TRBD1. The CDR3 consists of 14 residues. Germline CDR1 is MNHEY and CDR2 is SVGAGI. Unmatched junction bases numbered 4, after V lost 4 bases and J lost 4 bases.

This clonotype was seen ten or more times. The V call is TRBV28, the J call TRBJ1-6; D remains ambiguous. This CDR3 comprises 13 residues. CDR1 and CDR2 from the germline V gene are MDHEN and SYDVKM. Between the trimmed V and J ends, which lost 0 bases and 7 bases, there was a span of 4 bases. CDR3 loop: CASSLWPNSPLHF. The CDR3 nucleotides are TGTGCCAGCAGTTTATGGCCGAATTCACCCCTCCACTTT.

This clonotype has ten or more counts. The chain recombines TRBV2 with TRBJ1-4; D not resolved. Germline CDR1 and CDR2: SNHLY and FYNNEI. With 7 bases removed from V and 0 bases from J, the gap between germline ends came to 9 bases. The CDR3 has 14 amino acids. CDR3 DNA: TGTGCCAGCATCCTTACTTCAACTAATGAAAAACTGTTTTTT. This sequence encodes CASILTSTNEKLFF.

CDR3 coding DNA: TGTGCCAGCAGCCTGTCAGGGGTGACACCCCTCCACTTT. It yields the protein CASSLSGVTPLHF. V usage is TRBV7-2 and J usage is TRBJ1-6, with a tentative D call TRBD1 (6 bases). With 5 bases removed from V and 11 bases from J, the gap between germline ends came to 13 bases. The CDR3 has 13 residues. Germline V gene data show CDR1 as SGHTA and CDR2 as FQGNSA.

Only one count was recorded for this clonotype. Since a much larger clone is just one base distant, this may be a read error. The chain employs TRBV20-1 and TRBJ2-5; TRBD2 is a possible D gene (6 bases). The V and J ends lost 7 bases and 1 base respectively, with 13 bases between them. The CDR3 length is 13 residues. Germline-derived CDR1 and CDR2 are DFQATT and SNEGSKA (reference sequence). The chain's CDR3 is CSGSDGGQETQYF. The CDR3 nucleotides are TGCAGTGGGTCGGACGGGGGCCAAGAGACCCAGTACTTC.

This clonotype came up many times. This chain's CDR3 is CASSSGTAHTDTQYF. CDR3 in DNA: TGTGCCAGCAGCTCCGGGACAGCACACACAGATACGCAGTATTTT. The chain recombines TRBV6-1 with TRBJ2-3; 7 bases map to TRBD1. Germline trimming cut 6 bases from V and 2 bases from J; bases unmatched to any gene: 8. Germline V CDR1 and CDR2: MNHNS, SASEGT. The CDR3 extends over 15 amino acids.

The CDR3 sequence is CASSWGSGSSYEQYF. CDR3 sequence (DNA): TGTGCCAGCAGCTGGGGGAGCGGCAGCTCCTACGAGCAGTACTTC. This chain links TRBV7-3 with TRBJ2-7, with D tentatively TRBD1 or TRBD2 (5 bases each). The CDR3 is 15 amino acids. The germline CDR1 and CDR2 sequences are SGHTA and FQGTGA. V was trimmed by 4 bases and J by 0 bases, leaving 13 bases between them.

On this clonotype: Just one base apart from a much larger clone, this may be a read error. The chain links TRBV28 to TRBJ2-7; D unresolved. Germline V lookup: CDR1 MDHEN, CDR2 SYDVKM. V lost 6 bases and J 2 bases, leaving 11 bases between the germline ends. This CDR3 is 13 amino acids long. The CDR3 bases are TGTGCCAGCAGGTTTGGCAGCACCTACGAGCAGTACTTC. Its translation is CASRFGSTYEQYF.